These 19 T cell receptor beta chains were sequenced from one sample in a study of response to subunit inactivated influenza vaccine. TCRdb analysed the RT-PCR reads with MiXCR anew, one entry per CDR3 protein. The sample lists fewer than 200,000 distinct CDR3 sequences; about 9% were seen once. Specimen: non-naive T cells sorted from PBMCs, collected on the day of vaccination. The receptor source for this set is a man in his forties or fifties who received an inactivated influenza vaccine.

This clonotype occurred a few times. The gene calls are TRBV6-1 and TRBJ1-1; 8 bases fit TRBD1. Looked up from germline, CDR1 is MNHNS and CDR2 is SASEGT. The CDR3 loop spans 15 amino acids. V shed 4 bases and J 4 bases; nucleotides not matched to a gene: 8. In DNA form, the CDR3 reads TGTGCCAGCAGTGCTTACAGGGGGTGGATCACTGAAGCTTTCTTT. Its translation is CASSAYRGWITEAFF.

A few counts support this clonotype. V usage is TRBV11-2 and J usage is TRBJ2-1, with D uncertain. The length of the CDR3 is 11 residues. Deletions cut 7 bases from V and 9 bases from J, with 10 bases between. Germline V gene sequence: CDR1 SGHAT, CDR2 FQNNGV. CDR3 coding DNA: TGTGCCAGCACCTCAGCGTTTGAGCAGTTCTTC. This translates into CASTSAFEQFF. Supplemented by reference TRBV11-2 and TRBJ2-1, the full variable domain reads EAGVAQSPRYKIIEKRQSVAFWCNPISGHATLYWYQQILGQGPKLLIQFQNNGVVDDSQLPKDRFSAERLKGVDSTLKIQPAKLEDSAVYLCASTSAFEQFFGPGTRLTVL.

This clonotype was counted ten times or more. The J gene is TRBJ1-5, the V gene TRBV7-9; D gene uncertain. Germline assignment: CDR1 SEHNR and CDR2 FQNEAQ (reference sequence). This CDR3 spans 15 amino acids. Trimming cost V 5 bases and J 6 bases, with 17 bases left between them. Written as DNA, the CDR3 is TGTGCCAGCAGCCGCGGAGGGCGGCGGGGTCAGCCCCAGCATTTT. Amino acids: CASSRGGRRGQPQHF.

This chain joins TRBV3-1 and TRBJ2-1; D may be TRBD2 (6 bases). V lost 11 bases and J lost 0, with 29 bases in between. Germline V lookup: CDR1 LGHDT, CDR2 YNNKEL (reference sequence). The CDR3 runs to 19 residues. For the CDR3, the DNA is TGTGCCTTCTGGCGAGTCGGAGGGGCCGCCAAGTCCTCCTACAATGAGCAGTTCTTC. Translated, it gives CAFWRVGGAAKSSYNEQFF.

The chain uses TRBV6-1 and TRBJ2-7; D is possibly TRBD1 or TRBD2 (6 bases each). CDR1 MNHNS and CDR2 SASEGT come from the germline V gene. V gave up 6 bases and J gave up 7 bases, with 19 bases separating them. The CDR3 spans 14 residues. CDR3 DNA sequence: TGTGCCAGCAGCGGGGCCGGGGGCCGAGGGGAGCAGTACTTC. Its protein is CASSGAGGRGEQYF.

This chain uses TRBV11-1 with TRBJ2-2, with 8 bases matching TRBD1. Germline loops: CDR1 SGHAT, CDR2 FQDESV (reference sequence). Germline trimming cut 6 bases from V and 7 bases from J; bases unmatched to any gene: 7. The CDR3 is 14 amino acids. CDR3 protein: CASSQDREVGELFF. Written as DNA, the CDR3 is TGTGCCAGCAGTCAGGACAGGGAGGTCGGGGAGCTGTTTTTT.

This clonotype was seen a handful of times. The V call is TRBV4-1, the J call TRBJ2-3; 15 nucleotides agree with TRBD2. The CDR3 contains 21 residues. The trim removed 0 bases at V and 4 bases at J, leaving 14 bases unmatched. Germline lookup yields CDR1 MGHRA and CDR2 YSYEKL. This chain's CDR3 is CASSQDRGPGLAGGWSDTQYF. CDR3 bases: TGCGCCAGCAGCCAAGATCGGGGACCGGGACTAGCGGGGGGTTGGTCAGATACGCAGTATTTT.

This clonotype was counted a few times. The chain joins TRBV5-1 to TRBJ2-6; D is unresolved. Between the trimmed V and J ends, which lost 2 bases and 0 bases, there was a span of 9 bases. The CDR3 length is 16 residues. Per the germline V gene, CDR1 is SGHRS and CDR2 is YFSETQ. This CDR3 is CASSFGGDSGANVLTF. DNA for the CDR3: TGCGCCAGCAGCTTCGGCGGAGACTCTGGGGCCAACGTCCTGACTTTC.

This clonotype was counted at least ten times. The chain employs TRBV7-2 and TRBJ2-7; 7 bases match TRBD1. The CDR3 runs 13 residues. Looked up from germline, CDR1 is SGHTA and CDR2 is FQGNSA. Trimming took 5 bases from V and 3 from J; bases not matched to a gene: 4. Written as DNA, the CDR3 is TGTGCCAGCAGCACCAGACAGGGCTACGAGCAGTACTTC. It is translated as CASSTRQGYEQYF.

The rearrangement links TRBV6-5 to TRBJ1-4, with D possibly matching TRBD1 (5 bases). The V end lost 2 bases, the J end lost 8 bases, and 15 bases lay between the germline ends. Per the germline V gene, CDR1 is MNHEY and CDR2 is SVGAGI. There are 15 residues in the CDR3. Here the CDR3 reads CASSYDGAPGEKLFF. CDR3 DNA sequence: TGTGCCAGCAGTTACGACGGGGCCCCTGGAGAAAAACTGTTTTTT.

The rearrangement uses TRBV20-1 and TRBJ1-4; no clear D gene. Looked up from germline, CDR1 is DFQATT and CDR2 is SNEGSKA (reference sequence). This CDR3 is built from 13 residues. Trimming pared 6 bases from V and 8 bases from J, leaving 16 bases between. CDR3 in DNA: TGCAGTGCCTTCGGGCCTATGCGGGAAAAACTGTTTTTT. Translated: CSAFGPMREKLFF.

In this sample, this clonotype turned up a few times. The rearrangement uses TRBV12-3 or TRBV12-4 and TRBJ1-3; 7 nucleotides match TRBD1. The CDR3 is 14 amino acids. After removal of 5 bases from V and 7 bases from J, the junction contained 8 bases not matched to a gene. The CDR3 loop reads CASSPTGELNTIYF. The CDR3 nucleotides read TGTGCCAGCAGTCCAACAGGGGAACTGAACACCATATATTTT.

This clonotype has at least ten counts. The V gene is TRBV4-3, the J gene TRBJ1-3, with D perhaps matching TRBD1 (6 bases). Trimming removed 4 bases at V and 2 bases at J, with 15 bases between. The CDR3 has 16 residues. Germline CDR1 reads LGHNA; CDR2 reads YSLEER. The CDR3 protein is CASSRSAGTPGNTIYF. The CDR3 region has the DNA TGCGCCAGCAGCCGCTCCGCGGGGACACCTGGAAACACCATATATTTT.

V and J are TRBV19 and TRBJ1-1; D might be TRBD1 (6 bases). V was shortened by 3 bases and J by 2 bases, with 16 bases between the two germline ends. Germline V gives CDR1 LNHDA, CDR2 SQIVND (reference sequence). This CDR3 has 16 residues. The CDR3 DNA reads TGTGCCAGTAGTATCTACGGCAGGGGAGCCAACACTGAAGCTTTCTTT. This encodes CASSIYGRGANTEAFF.

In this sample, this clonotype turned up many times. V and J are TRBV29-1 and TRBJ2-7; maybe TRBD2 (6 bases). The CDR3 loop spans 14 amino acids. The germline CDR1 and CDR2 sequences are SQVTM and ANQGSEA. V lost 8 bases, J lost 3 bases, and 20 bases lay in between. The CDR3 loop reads CSSPGGLNLYEQYF. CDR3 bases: TGCAGCTCCCCCGGAGGGCTTAATCTCTACGAGCAGTACTTC.

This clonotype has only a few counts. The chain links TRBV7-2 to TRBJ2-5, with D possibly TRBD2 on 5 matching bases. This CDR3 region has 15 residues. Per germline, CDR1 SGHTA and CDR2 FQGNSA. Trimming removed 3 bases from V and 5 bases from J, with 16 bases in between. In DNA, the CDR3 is TGTGCCAGCAGCTTCGGCGGACTGGGGTTGGAGACCCAGTACTTC. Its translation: CASSFGGLGLETQYF.

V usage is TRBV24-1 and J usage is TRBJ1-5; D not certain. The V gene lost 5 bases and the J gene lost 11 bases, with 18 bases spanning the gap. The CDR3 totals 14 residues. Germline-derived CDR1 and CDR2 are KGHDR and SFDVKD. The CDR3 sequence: CATSAGRQMETQHF. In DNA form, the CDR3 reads TGTGCCACCAGTGCGGGCCGCCAGATGGAAACCCAGCATTTT.

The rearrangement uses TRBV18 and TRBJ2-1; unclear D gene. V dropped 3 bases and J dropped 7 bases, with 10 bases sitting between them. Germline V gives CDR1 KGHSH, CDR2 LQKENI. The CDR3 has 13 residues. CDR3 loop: CASSPFGSNEQFF. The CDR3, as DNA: TGTGCCAGCTCACCGTTTGGGTCAAATGAGCAGTTCTTC.

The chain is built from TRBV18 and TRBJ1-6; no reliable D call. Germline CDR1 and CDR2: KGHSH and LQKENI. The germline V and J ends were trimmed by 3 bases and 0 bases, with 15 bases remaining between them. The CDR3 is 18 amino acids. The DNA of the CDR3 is TGTGCCAGCTCACCGTATAAGGACCAAAGCTCCTATAATTCACCCCTCCACTTT. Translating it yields CASSPYKDQSSYNSPLHF.